These T cell receptor beta chains were read from a single sample in a study of STAT5B mutations in CD4+ large granular lymphocyte leukemia. Libraries were prepared by immunoSEQ multiplex PCR; TCRdb keeps only in-frame clonotypes and omits some of them. Of some 40,000 clones in the sample, roughly 79% are singletons; the top ten hold about 3.9%. Sample: CD4+ T cells from blood buffy coats. The source is a human donor in good health. CDR3s include the opening cysteine and the closing phenylalanine or tryptophan. A D gene is named only where the DNA matches it firmly. Part of the rows lack a size; the others show once, few, many or a class for expanded clones.

D gene: TRBD2; V gene: TRBV2; clone size: -; J gene: TRBJ2-7; CDR3 protein: CASSEGIAGGYEQYF; CDR3 DNA: TGTGCCAGCAGTGAAGGTATAGCGGGGGGCTACGAGCAGTACTTC
D gene: -; V gene: TRBV11-3; clone size: -; J gene: TRBJ2-3; CDR3 protein: CASSPDPSTDTQYF; CDR3 DNA: TGTGCCAGCAGTCCGGACCCGAGCACAGATACGCAGTATTTT
D gene: -; V gene: TRBV13; clone size: -; J gene: TRBJ2-7; CDR3 protein: CASSLRGVSSYEQYF; CDR3 DNA: TGTGCCAGCAGCTTACGCGGGGTTAGCTCCTACGAGCAGTACTTC
D gene: TRBD2; V gene: TRBV5-1; clone size: -; J gene: TRBJ2-2; CDR3 protein: CASSLGLAVDGELFF; CDR3 DNA: TGCGCCAGCAGCTTGGGACTAGCGGTGGACGGGGAGCTGTTTTTT
D gene: TRBD2; V gene: TRBV5-4; clone size: -; J gene: TRBJ2-2; CDR3 protein: CASSPSGANTGELFF; CDR3 DNA: TGTGCCAGCAGCCCGAGCGGGGCGAACACCGGGGAGCTGTTTTTT
D gene: -; V gene: TRBV7-9; clone size: -; J gene: TRBJ1-1; CDR3 protein: CASTRRGGNTEAFF; CDR3 DNA: TGTGCCAGCACCAGAAGGGGAGGTAACACTGAAGCTTTCTTT
D gene: TRBD1; V gene: TRBV28; clone size: -; J gene: TRBJ2-7; CDR3 protein: CATRQGDEQYF; CDR3 DNA: TGTGCCACCCGTCAGGGGGACGAGCAGTACTTC
D gene: -; V gene: TRBV5-4; clone size: -; J gene: TRBJ2-1; CDR3 protein: CASSLDRLGYNEQFF; CDR3 DNA: TGTGCCAGCAGCTTGGACAGGTTAGGCTACAATGAGCAGTTCTTC
D gene: -; V gene: TRBV6-4; clone size: -; J gene: TRBJ1-6; CDR3 protein: CASRQGVNSPLHF; CDR3 DNA: TGTGCCAGCAGGCAGGGAGTTAATTCACCCCTCCACTTT
D gene: -; V gene: TRBV10-3; clone size: -; J gene: TRBJ2-7; CDR3 protein: CAISGGDEQYF; CDR3 DNA: TGTGCCATCAGTGGGGGGGACGAGCAGTACTTC
D gene: -; V gene: TRBV6-1; clone size: -; J gene: TRBJ1-2; CDR3 protein: CASSESRIAGYTF; CDR3 DNA: TGTGCCAGCAGTGAGTCCCGCATCGCTGGCTACACCTTC
D gene: -; V gene: TRBV9; clone size: -; J gene: TRBJ2-7; CDR3 protein: CASSGGDTQYF; CDR3 DNA: TGTGCCAGCAGCGGGGGGGACACCCAGTACTTC
D gene: TRBD1; V gene: TRBV6-6; clone size: -; J gene: TRBJ1-5; CDR3 protein: CASLDRASNQPQHF; CDR3 DNA: TGTGCCAGCTTGGACAGGGCGAGCAATCAGCCCCAGCATTTT
D gene: TRBD2; V gene: TRBV5-1; clone size: -; J gene: TRBJ2-1; CDR3 protein: CASSLEAGASTFF; CDR3 DNA: TGCGCCAGCAGCTTGGAAGCGGGAGCTTCGACGTTCTTC
D gene: TRBD2; V gene: TRBV10-1; clone size: few; J gene: TRBJ2-7; CDR3 protein: CASSERHPGLAGDEQYF; CDR3 DNA: TGCGCCAGCAGTGAGCGGCACCCGGGACTAGCGGGGGACGAGCAGTACTTC
D gene: -; V gene: TRBV7-2; clone size: -; J gene: TRBJ2-3; CDR3 protein: CASSLGLDTQYF; CDR3 DNA: TGTGCCAGCAGCTTAGGCCTAGATACGCAGTATTTT
D gene: TRBD1; V gene: TRBV19; clone size: -; J gene: TRBJ2-7; CDR3 protein: CASSFDRGSYEQYF; CDR3 DNA: TGTGCCAGTAGTTTCGACAGGGGTTCCTACGAGCAGTACTTC
D gene: -; V gene: TRBV9; clone size: -; J gene: TRBJ2-1; CDR3 protein: CASSEQGDSDNEQFF; CDR3 DNA: TGTGCCAGCAGTGAACAGGGAGACAGCGACAATGAGCAGTTCTTC
D gene: -; V gene: TRBV5-1; clone size: -; J gene: TRBJ2-2; CDR3 protein: CASSLISQGSGELFF; CDR3 DNA: TGCGCCAGCAGCCTCATTAGCCAGGGGTCCGGGGAGCTGTTTTTT
D gene: -; V gene: TRBV19; clone size: -; J gene: TRBJ2-5; CDR3 protein: CASSIDRETQYF; CDR3 DNA: TGTGCCAGTAGTATAGATAGGGAGACCCAGTACTTC
D gene: TRBD2; V gene: TRBV10-3; clone size: -; J gene: TRBJ2-3; CDR3 protein: CAISEGPGTSGRGDTQYF; CDR3 DNA: TGTGCCATCAGTGAGGGTCCCGGGACTAGCGGGAGGGGAGATACGCAGTATTTT
D gene: -; V gene: TRBV18; clone size: -; J gene: TRBJ1-2; CDR3 protein: CASSPNDSYGYTF; CDR3 DNA: TGTGCCAGCTCACCAAACGACTCCTATGGCTACACCTTC
D gene: -; V gene: TRBV30; clone size: -; J gene: TRBJ1-3; CDR3 protein: CAWTSGVGNTIYF; CDR3 DNA: TGTGCCTGGACGTCAGGGGTAGGAAACACCATATATTTT
D gene: -; V gene: TRBV10-3; clone size: -; J gene: TRBJ2-7; CDR3 protein: CAISAGQASYEQYF; CDR3 DNA: TGTGCCATCAGTGCGGGGCAGGCCTCCTACGAGCAGTACTTC
D gene: -; V gene: TRBV7-9; clone size: -; J gene: TRBJ1-1; CDR3 protein: CASSSRERLNTEAFF; CDR3 DNA: TGTGCCAGCAGCTCGCGAGAAAGACTGAACACTGAAGCTTTCTTT
D gene: TRBD1; V gene: TRBV6-1; clone size: -; J gene: TRBJ2-7; CDR3 protein: CASRIDRGSYEQYF; CDR3 DNA: TGTGCCAGCAGGATAGACAGGGGCTCCTACGAGCAGTACTTC
D gene: TRBD1; V gene: TRBV29-1; clone size: -; J gene: TRBJ2-7; CDR3 protein: CNQIGTGGLYEQYF; CDR3 DNA: TGCAACCAGATAGGGACAGGGGGCCTATACGAGCAGTACTTC
D gene: TRBD1; V gene: TRBV7-9; clone size: few; J gene: TRBJ1-6; CDR3 protein: CASSLRTGDGSPLHF; CDR3 DNA: TGTGCCAGCAGCCTCAGGACAGGAGACGGTTCACCCCTCCACTTT
D gene: -; V gene: TRBV6-6; clone size: -; J gene: TRBJ2-2; CDR3 protein: CASGASDNGELFF; CDR3 DNA: TGTGCCTCCGGGGCTAGCGACAACGGGGAGCTGTTTTTT
D gene: -; V gene: TRBV9; clone size: -; J gene: TRBJ1-2; CDR3 protein: CASSVEAGTTQGYTF; CDR3 DNA: TGTGCCAGCAGCGTAGAGGCAGGGACAACTCAGGGCTACACCTTC
D gene: -; V gene: TRBV4-2; clone size: -; J gene: TRBJ1-2; CDR3 protein: CASSLRRVEDGYTF; CDR3 DNA: TGTGCCAGCAGCCTGAGAAGGGTGGAAGATGGCTACACCTTC
D gene: -; V gene: TRBV20-1; clone size: -; J gene: TRBJ1-2; CDR3 protein: CSATNRVGYTF; CDR3 DNA: TGCAGTGCTACTAACAGGGTCGGCTACACCTTC
D gene: -; V gene: TRBV4-1; clone size: few; J gene: TRBJ2-7; CDR3 protein: CASSQDPAEAYEQYF; CDR3 DNA: TGCGCCAGCAGCCAAGATCCAGCGGAGGCCTACGAGCAGTACTTC
D gene: TRBD2; V gene: TRBV9; clone size: -; J gene: TRBJ2-7; CDR3 protein: CASSALPGLAVGEQYF; CDR3 DNA: TGTGCCAGCAGCGCTCTTCCGGGACTAGCGGTTGGCGAGCAGTACTTC
D gene: -; V gene: TRBV15; clone size: -; J gene: TRBJ1-4; CDR3 protein: CATSGGGLTGSTTNEKLFF; CDR3 DNA: TGTGCCACCAGCGGGGGGGGTCTGACAGGTTCAACAACTAATGAAAAACTGTTTTTT
D gene: -; V gene: TRBV5-8; clone size: -; J gene: TRBJ2-1; CDR3 protein: CASSWRGNGAEQFF; CDR3 DNA: TGTGCCAGCAGCTGGAGGGGTAATGGGGCTGAGCAGTTCTTC
D gene: -; V gene: TRBV20-1; clone size: -; J gene: TRBJ2-1; CDR3 protein: CSSLRGDNQFF; CDR3 DNA: TGCAGTTCCTTGAGGGGTGACAACCAGTTCTTC
D gene: -; V gene: TRBV6-5; clone size: -; J gene: TRBJ1-4; CDR3 protein: CATQPDATNEKLFF; CDR3 DNA: TGTGCCACCCAGCCGGATGCAACTAATGAAAAACTGTTTTTT
D gene: TRBD1; V gene: TRBV6-5; clone size: -; J gene: TRBJ1-1; CDR3 protein: CASRMGQGNTEAFF; CDR3 DNA: TGTGCCAGCAGGATGGGACAGGGAAACACTGAAGCTTTCTTT
D gene: TRBD1; V gene: TRBV6-6; clone size: -; J gene: TRBJ1-5; CDR3 protein: CASSDRDNQPQHF; CDR3 DNA: TGTGCCAGCAGTGACAGGGACAATCAGCCCCAGCATTTT
D gene: TRBD1; V gene: TRBV6-1; clone size: -; J gene: TRBJ1-5; CDR3 protein: CASSQGQGNQPQHF; CDR3 DNA: TGTGCCAGCAGTCAAGGACAGGGCAATCAGCCCCAGCATTTT
D gene: TRBD2; V gene: TRBV14; clone size: -; J gene: TRBJ2-3; CDR3 protein: CASSPLGLTSGPDTQYF; CDR3 DNA: TGTGCCAGCAGCCCTCTGGGGCTGACTAGCGGGCCAGATACGCAGTATTTT
D gene: -; V gene: TRBV9; clone size: -; J gene: TRBJ1-2; CDR3 protein: CASSAEPRGPGYTF; CDR3 DNA: TGTGCCAGCAGCGCGGAGCCCCGGGGGCCTGGCTACACCTTC
D gene: -; V gene: TRBV28; clone size: -; J gene: TRBJ1-2; CDR3 protein: CASSSLAGRSSGYTF; CDR3 DNA: TGTGCCAGCAGTTCCCTCGCCGGGCGTTCTAGTGGCTACACCTTC
D gene: TRBD1; V gene: TRBV7-9; clone size: -; J gene: TRBJ1-5; CDR3 protein: CASSQDRGADQPQHF; CDR3 DNA: TGTGCCAGCAGCCAGGACAGGGGAGCCGATCAGCCCCAGCATTTT
D gene: -; V gene: TRBV7-2; clone size: -; J gene: TRBJ2-1; CDR3 protein: CASSRVREQFF; CDR3 DNA: TGTGCCAGCAGCAGGGTCAGGGAGCAGTTCTTC